This is a list of T cell receptor beta chains from one sample in a study of OX40 agonist ivuxolimab in advanced cancers. The protocol was immunoSEQ multiplex PCR, while the TCRdb copy is restricted to in-frame clones and leaves out a portion. The sample has around 74,000 clones, more than 80% seen once. This specimen consisted of CD4+ or CD8+ T cells sorted from blood, obtained in a trial of the OX40 agonist ivuxolimab. All receptors come from an adult with an advanced solid tumor such as melanoma, head and neck, liver or kidney cancer. Both conserved end residues are trimmed from each CDR3. The order of the fields is V gene, J gene, clone size, CDR3 protein. Clone sizes are given selectively: once, few, many, or a class where the clone is expanded.

>TRBV7-2|TRBJ2-3|.
ASTPRGTSGKNTQY
>TRBV7-9|TRBJ2-1|.
ASSIRRGVSYNEQF
>TRBV9|TRBJ2-1|.
ASSPNTRNEQF
>TRBV6-6|TRBJ2-7|.
ASSSVTGRYSYEQY
>TRBV7-8|TRBJ2-7|.
ASSGGAQGYEQY
>TRBV5-1|TRBJ2-2|.
ASRPGQSTGELL
>TRBV28|TRBJ1-2|.
ASSLPKRTGARYGYT
>TRBV5-4|TRBJ2-1|.
ASSSTGGRDNEQF
>TRBV30|TRBJ1-2|.
AWTGGIDSGYT
>TRBV7-8|TRBJ1-1|.
ASSVDRGNTEAF
>TRBV5-1|TRBJ2-3|.
ASTSETGRTDTQY
>TRBV2|TRBJ1-2|.
ASSPSAGGGYGYT
>TRBV7-9|TRBJ2-3|once
ASRRTSGGRNTQY
>TRBV2|TRBJ1-5|few
ASSAGYNQPQH
>TRBV15|TRBJ2-4|.
ATSRGVMGAKNIQY
>TRBV13|TRBJ2-7|.
ASSLGLGPTGTNPYEQY
>TRBV5-1|TRBJ2-1|.
ASSLEGSPYNEQF
>TRBV4-1|TRBJ2-5|.
ASSPTPSTSRLETQY
>TRBV7-2|TRBJ1-2|.
ASSPDGAYGYT
>TRBV28|TRBJ2-7|.
ASSATGGIYEQY
>TRBV6-5|TRBJ1-2|.
ASSRAGGPYGYT
>TRBV28|TRBJ2-1|.
ASSSAGAPWNEQF
>TRBV4-2|TRBJ2-3|.
ASSQVQGTSGGTDTQY
>TRBV28|TRBJ1-2|.
ASSLGAGYYGYT
>TRBV7-3|TRBJ2-2|.
ASSRLGQDTGELF
>TRBV9|TRBJ2-3|.
ASSPERQGASPDTQY
>TRBV28|TRBJ1-5|once
ASSLGGGRQPQH
>TRBV6-6|TRBJ1-5|.
ASSRISNQPQH
>TRBV27|TRBJ2-7|.
ASSLVGTGVYEQY
>TRBV6-5|TRBJ2-2|.
ASGGDTGELF
>TRBV6-4|TRBJ1-2|.
ASSDAGQGEHGYT
>TRBV30|TRBJ2-3|once
AWLTGTGTDTQY
>TRBV11-2|TRBJ1-6|.
ASSLMWNSPLH
>TRBV18|TRBJ2-1|.
ASSPGTGVYNEQF
>TRBV2|TRBJ2-7|.
ASRHPVWYEQY
>TRBV6-6|TRBJ1-5|few
ASSPHSTESNQPQH
>TRBV21-1|TRBJ2-7|.
ASNGGYEQY
>TRBV2|TRBJ1-6|once
ASIRQGTLNSPLH
>TRBV30|TRBJ2-4|once
AWSGGTLAKNIQY
>TRBV2|TRBJ1-6|.
ASSLNQGGINSPLH
>TRBV6-1|TRBJ1-2|few
ATQRSYGYT
>TRBV27|TRBJ2-1|once
ASRLGLAGGFPEQF
>TRBV30|TRBJ2-5|.
AWSPRRRIRETQY
>TRBV28|TRBJ1-4|.
ASSSHLGGANEKLF
>TRBV11-3|TRBJ2-1|.
ASSSLYNEQF
>TRBV5-8|TRBJ2-2|.
ASRRTGELF
>TRBV7-2|TRBJ2-5|.
ASSLRGRQSPQY
>TRBV7-8|TRBJ2-3|.
ASSLDEGLAGVGTDTQY
>TRBV6-5|TRBJ1-2|.
ASSHDWSYGYT
>TRBV20-1|TRBJ2-3|.
SARKDDTQY
>TRBV7-8|TRBJ1-1|.
ASSLEGLRGAF